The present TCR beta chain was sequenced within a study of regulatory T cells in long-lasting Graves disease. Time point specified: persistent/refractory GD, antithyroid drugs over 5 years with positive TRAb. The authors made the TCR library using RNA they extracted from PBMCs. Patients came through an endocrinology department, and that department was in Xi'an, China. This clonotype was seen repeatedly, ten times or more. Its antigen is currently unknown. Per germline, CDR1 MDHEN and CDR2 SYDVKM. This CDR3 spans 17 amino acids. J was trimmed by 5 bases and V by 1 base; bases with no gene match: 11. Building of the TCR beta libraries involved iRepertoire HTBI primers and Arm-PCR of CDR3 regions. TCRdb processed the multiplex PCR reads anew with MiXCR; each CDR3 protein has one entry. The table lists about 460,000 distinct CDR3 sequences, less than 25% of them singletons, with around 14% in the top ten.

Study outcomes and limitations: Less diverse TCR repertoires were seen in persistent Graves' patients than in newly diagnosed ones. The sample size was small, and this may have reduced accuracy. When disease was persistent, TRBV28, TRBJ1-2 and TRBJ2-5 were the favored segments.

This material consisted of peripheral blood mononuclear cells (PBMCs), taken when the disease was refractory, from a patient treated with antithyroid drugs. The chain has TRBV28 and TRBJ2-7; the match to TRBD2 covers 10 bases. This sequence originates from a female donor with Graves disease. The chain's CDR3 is CASSLSGRGTSDHEQYF. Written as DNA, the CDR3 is TGTGCCAGCAGTTTATCGGGTCGTGGGACTAGCGATCACGAGCAGTACTTC.